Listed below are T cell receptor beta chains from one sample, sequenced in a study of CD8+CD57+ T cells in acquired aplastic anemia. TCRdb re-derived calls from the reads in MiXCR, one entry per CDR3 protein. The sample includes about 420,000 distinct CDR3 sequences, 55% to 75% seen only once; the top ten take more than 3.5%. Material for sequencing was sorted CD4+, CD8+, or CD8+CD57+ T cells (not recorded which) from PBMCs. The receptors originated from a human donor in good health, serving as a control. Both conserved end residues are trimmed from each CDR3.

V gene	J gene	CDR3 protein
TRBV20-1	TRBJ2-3	SASTHSLRDTQY
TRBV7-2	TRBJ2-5	ASSLGAGGQETQY
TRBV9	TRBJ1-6	ASSSRTNTEAFSPLH
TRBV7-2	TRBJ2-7	ASRPSNSPLHFW
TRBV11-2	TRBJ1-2	ASSLDRADNYGYT
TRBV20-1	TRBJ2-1	SARGVGGGHNEQF
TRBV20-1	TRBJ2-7	SARLGLANYEQY
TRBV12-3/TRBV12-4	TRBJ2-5	ASSRSREETQY
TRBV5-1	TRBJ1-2	ASSLGPRNNYGYT
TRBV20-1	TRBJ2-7	SARGREGGDEQY
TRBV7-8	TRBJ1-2	ASSPAENRGRSPT
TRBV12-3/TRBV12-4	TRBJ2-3	ASSLKNTQY
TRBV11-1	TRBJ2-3	ASSLASGDSQY
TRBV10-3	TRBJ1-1	AISQTATEAF
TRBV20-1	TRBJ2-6	SARTSGANVLT
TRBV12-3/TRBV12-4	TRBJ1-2	ASSLKEYGYGYT
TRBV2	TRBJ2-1	ASSPGQGPLGGQF
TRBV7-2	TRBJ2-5	ASSPNGLQETQY
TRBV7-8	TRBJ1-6	ASSNGTGLSEQFH
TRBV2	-	ASSFGEGREQY
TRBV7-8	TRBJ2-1	SSGPVPGTGYNEQF
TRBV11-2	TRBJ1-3	ASSLGQGQIGSGNTIY
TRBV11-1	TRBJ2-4	ASSPRGEMIQY
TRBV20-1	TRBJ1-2	SATDSQKILANYGYT
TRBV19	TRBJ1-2	ATRDSLNYGYT
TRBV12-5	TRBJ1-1	ASGLGQGDWNTEAF
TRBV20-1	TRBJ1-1	SAPSLDGNTEAF
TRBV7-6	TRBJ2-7	ASSSIRQDEQY
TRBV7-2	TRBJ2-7	ASSLSTGVAYEQY
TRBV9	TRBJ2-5	ASTLSQGENRGY
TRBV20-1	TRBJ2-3	SGWSSGVTDTQY
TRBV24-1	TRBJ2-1	ATSDLTGEQF
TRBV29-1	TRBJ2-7	SVGTGDGMEQY
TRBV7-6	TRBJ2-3	ASSLAGGSSTDTQY
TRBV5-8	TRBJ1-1	ASSFVRASGAEAF
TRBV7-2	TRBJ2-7	ATSREEGGRYFGQY
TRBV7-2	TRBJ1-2	ASSYDRGYGYT
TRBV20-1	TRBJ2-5	SARDWGETQY
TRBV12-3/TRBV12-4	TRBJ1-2	ASSLDTGALGYT
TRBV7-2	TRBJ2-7	ASSEQGVVYEQY
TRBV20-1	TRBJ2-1	SARNLGQEEF
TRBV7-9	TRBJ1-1	ASSLVGGGRAF
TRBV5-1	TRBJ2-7	ASSLEVTGGYEQY
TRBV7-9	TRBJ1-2	ASSSSGGLQYGYT
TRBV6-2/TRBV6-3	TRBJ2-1	ASSQGTGGNEQF